These T cell receptor beta chains were read from a single sample in a study of shared clonotypes between healthy human individuals. Profiled with immunoSEQ multiplex PCR; TCRdb holds only in-frame clones, not every one. Of around 500,000 clones in the sample, about four fifths are singletons; the top ten hold roughly 13%. The sequencing input was PBMCs. The receptors were gathered from a middle-aged woman in good health. Some clones in this sample may be carry-over from other donors' samples. CDR3s include the opening cysteine and the closing phenylalanine or tryptophan. Each record gives: V gene, CDR3 length, clone size, D gene, J gene, CDR3 protein. D genes are given only for firm matches. Clone size, where shown, is once, few, many, or a class for clones that have expanded.

TRBV28,15,NA,NA,TRBJ1-5,CASNRQVESNQPQHF
TRBV7-6,15,NA,NA,TRBJ1-1,CASSPPQLRGDEAFF
TRBV5-4,17,once,TRBD1,TRBJ2-5,CASSTGGGTGGAETQYF
TRBV7-8,14,NA,NA,TRBJ2-7,CASSLAQNPYEQYF
TRBV15,14,NA,NA,TRBJ1-3,CATTLGVSGNTIYF
TRBV4-1,13,NA,NA,TRBJ2-5,CASSQWGRETQYF
TRBV30,15,NA,NA,TRBJ2-6,CAWGDGNPWANVLTF
TRBV18,14,NA,TRBD2,TRBJ2-7,CASSLAGPVREQYF
TRBV7-3,13,NA,NA,TRBJ2-1,CASNQGWETEQFF
TRBV6-5,14,NA,NA,TRBJ2-1,CASSYSRVSNEQFF
TRBV20-1,11,NA,NA,TRBJ2-1,CSAVGDIEQFF
TRBV10-3,15,NA,NA,TRBJ2-1,CAISPEPGTRNEQFF
TRBV6-6,15,NA,NA,TRBJ1-3,CASSYEGSPGNTIYF
TRBV29-1,12,few,NA,TRBJ1-1,CSVDSGGPEAFF
TRBV6-1,14,NA,TRBD1,TRBJ1-1,CASSGQGVVTEAFF
TRBV5-4,16,NA,NA,TRBJ1-1,CASSHNIGQGSTEAFF
TRBV18,17,NA,TRBD2,TRBJ2-1,CASSRSPGLGSYNEQFF
TRBV12-5,17,NA,TRBD2,TRBJ2-1,CASGLGLAGVKGDEQFF
TRBV10-2,13,NA,NA,TRBJ1-2,CASSEWGDYGYTF
TRBV19,15,once,TRBD1,TRBJ2-3,CASSSGWTGADTQYF
TRBV27,16,NA,TRBD1,TRBJ1-3,CASSSSNRGGGNTIYF
TRBV5-1,15,few,TRBD1,TRBJ1-1,CASSLTGQGNTEAFF
TRBV18,12,NA,NA,TRBJ2-1,CASSQGWNEQFF
TRBV9,18,NA,TRBD2,TRBJ2-3,CASSVVGGRAAGTDTQYF
TRBV19,12,NA,NA,TRBJ2-2,CASSRGPGELFF
TRBV2,15,NA,NA,TRBJ1-1,CASSDGPGRRTEAFF
TRBV7-9,14,NA,NA,TRBJ2-1,CASSLYARGNEQFF
TRBV15,13,NA,NA,TRBJ2-6,CATARSGANVLTF
TRBV19,13,NA,NA,TRBJ1-2,CASSGRTAYGYTF
TRBV18,16,NA,TRBD2,TRBJ2-1,CASSPLGAGGPNEQFF
TRBV2,13,few,NA,TRBJ1-2,CASNSGANYGYTF
TRBV14,16,NA,NA,TRBJ1-3,CASSQGGATSGNTIYF
TRBV29-1,12,NA,NA,TRBJ1-2,CSVEDGTRSYTF
TRBV9,16,NA,TRBD2,TRBJ2-1,CASSVVGTSGYNEQFF
TRBV11-3,18,NA,TRBD1,TRBJ2-1,CASSFNRGREWSYNEQFF
TRBV28,14,NA,NA,TRBJ1-2,CASSLVGANYGYTF
TRBV7-8,13,NA,NA,TRBJ2-7,CASNGGLGYEQYF
TRBV11-3,15,NA,TRBD2,TRBJ2-2,CASSFVAGRAGELFF